A single sample is the source of the 12 T cell receptor beta chains below, sequenced in a study of CD8+CD57+ T cells in acquired aplastic anemia. TCR beta VDJ and CDR3 profiles were obtained from a genomic DNA template. TCRdb reanalysed the reads using MiXCR and keeps one entry per CDR3 protein. The sample lists about 220,000 distinct CDR3 sequences; 30% to 40% were seen once. Sample: sorted CD4+, CD8+, or CD8+CD57+ T cells (not recorded which) from PBMCs. These receptors all stem from a human donor in good health, serving as a control.

The table lists this clonotype with a few counts. This may arise from a read error, as a much more abundant clone is one base away. This chain connects TRBV20-1 to TRBJ2-3; 10 nucleotides line up with TRBD2. Looked up from germline, CDR1 is DFQATT and CDR2 is SNEGSKA (reference sequence). The CDR3 extends over 13 amino acids. CDR3 in DNA: TGCAGTGCTTCTCTAGCGGGAGCGAGTACGCCGTATTTT. Its protein product is CSASLAGASTPYF.

In its sample, this clonotype was seen many times. The J gene is TRBJ1-4, the V gene TRBV20-1; the D is unclear. V dropped 3 bases and J dropped 8 bases, with 13 bases sitting between them. Germline CDR1 and CDR2: DFQATT and SNEGSKA (reference sequence). This CDR3 comprises 13 residues. CDR3 residues: CSASYQTTEKLFF. The CDR3 DNA sequence: TGCAGTGCTAGTTACCAGACGACGGAAAAACTGTTTTTT.

The genes are TRBV12-3 or TRBV12-4 and TRBJ1-1; 10 bases are a match to TRBD1. This CDR3 has 14 amino acids. The trim removed 5 bases at V and 3 bases at J, leaving 3 bases unmatched. The CDR3 coding sequence is TGTGCCAGCAGTCCCGGACAGGGGGACACTGAAGCTTTCTTT. It specifies CASSPGQGDTEAFF.

Details on this clonotype: The junction shows a germline mismatch at one end, possibly a read error. The V and J genes are TRBV12-3 or TRBV12-4 and TRBJ1-5, with 9 bases fitting TRBD1. This CDR3 spans 14 amino acids. The CDR3 here is CASSTGQGHQPQHF. CDR3 bases: TGTGCCAGCAGTACCGGACAGGGGCATCAGCCTCAGCATTTT.

There are a few counts of this clonotype. CDR3 sequence: CASSQIETSGIYEQFF. The DNA of the CDR3 is TGCGCCAGCAGCCAGATTGAGACTAGCGGGATTTATGAGCAGTTCTTC. The genes are TRBV4-1 and TRBJ2-1; 11 bases map to TRBD2. Trimming at V came to 3 bases and at J to 8 bases, leaving 9 bases not matched to a gene. CDR3 length: 16 amino acids. CDR1 is MGHRA and CDR2 is YSYEKL in the germline V gene.

This clonotype was counted at least ten times. For the CDR3, the DNA is TGTGCCACCAGTGAGAGGACTAGCGCCCGGGAGCTGTTTTTT. Its translation: CATSERTSARELFF. The chain recombines TRBV24-1 with TRBJ2-2; 9 bases fit TRBD2. The CDR3 has 14 amino acids. V lost 4 bases to trimming and J lost 9 bases; unmatched junction nucleotides: 5. Germline values: CDR1 KGHDR, CDR2 SFDVKD.

V gene TRBV25-1 combines with J gene TRBJ2-3, with D maybe TRBD2 (5 bases). The ends were cut back, 5 bases at V and 4 bases at J, with 22 bases in the middle. Germline V gene sequence: CDR1 MGHDK, CDR2 SYGVNS. The CDR3 has 17 amino acids. CDR3 amino acids: CASSYSPWTEGPDTQYF. The CDR3 DNA is TGTGCCAGCAGTTACTCCCCCTGGACTGAGGGCCCAGATACGCAGTATTTT.

The sample holds many counts of this clonotype. The CDR3 DNA is TGTGCCAGCAGCATTGACAAGAACACTGAAGCTTTCTTT. It specifies CASSIDKNTEAFF. The chain uses TRBV5-4 and TRBJ1-1; D not certain. Germline loops: CDR1 SGHNT, CDR2 YYREEE (reference sequence). This CDR3 has 13 residues. Trimming stripped 4 bases from V and 1 base from J, with 8 bases between.

V is TRBV5-1 and J is TRBJ1-1, with D possibly matching TRBD1 (6 bases). Germline CDR1 reads SGHRS; CDR2 reads YFSETQ. The V and J ends lost 4 bases and 1 base respectively, with 11 bases between them. The CDR3 has 14 residues. The CDR3 protein is CASSPPRGNTEAFF. In DNA, the CDR3 is TGCGCCAGCAGCCCACCCAGGGGGAACACTGAAGCTTTCTTT. The complete variable domain, with remaining parts taken from reference TRBV5-1 and TRBJ1-1, reads KAGVTQTPRYLIKTRGQQVTLSCSPISGHRSVSWYQQTPGQGLQFLFEYFSETQRNKGNFPGRFSGRQFSNSRSEMNVSTLELGDSALYLCASSPPRGNTEAFFGQGTRLTVV.

The table lists this clonotype with many counts. The rearrangement uses TRBV7-8 and TRBJ1-1; D is perhaps TRBD1 (6 bases). The germline V gene has CDR1 SGHVS and CDR2 FQNEAQ. The CDR3 is 15 residues long. The V end lost 1 base, the J end lost 4 bases, and 13 bases lay between the germline ends. The CDR3 DNA follows: TGTGCCAGCAGCTTAGACAGGGACTCCGGCACTGAAGCTTTCTTT. Translating gives CASSLDRDSGTEAFF.

A remark on this clonotype: A junction boundary mismatches the germline segment, possibly from a read error. V gene TRBV10-3 combines with J gene TRBJ2-5; TRBD2 agrees at 8 bases. CDR1 is ENHRY and CDR2 is SYGVKD in the germline V gene. This CDR3 region has 14 residues. The CDR3 sequence: CASSERGGLETQYF. CDR3 coding DNA: TGTGCCAGCAGTGAACGGGGGGGTTTGGAGACCCAGTACTTC.

The rearrangement joins TRBV6-1 to TRBJ1-2, with TRBD1 matching 10 bases. Germline CDR1 is MNHNS and CDR2 is SASEGT. This CDR3 has 17 amino acids. With 7 bases clipped from V and 4 bases from J, the junction kept 15 bases outside the gene matches. CDR3 sequence: CASTPGTGVSWTYGYTF. CDR3 bases: TGTGCCAGCACCCCTGGGACAGGGGTCTCTTGGACCTATGGCTACACCTTC.